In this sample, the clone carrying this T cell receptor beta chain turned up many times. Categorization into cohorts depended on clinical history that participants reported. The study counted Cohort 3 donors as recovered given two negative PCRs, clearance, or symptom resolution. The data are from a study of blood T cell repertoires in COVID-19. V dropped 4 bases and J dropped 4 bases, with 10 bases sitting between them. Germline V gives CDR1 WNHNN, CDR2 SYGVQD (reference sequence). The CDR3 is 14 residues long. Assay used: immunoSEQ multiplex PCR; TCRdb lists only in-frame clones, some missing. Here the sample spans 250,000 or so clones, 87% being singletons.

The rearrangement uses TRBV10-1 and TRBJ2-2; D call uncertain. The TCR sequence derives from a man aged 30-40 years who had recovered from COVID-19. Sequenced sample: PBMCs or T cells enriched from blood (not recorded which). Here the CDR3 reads CASSVAAPTGELFF. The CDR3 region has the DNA TGCGCCAGCAGTGTGGCCGCCCCCACCGGGGAGCTGTTTTTT.